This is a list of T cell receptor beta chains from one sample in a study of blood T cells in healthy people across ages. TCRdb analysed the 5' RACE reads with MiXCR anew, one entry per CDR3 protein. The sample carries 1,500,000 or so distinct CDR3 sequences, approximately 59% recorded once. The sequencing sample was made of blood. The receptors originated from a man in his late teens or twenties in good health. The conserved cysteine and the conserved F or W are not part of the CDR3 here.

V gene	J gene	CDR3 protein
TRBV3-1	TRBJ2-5	ASSQGASAVQETQY
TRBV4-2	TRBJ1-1	ASSQVGRQMNTEAF
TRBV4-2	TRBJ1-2	ASSQGPGQGASYGYT
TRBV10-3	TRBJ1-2	AISGQGIYGYT
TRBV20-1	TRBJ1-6	SARDLGSPLH
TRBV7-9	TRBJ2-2	ASTSGTGLVIPGELF
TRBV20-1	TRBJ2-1	SARSDAPSSYNEQF
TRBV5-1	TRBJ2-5	ASSLSRGNQETQY
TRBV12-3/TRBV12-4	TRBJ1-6	ASSLAGQGESPLH
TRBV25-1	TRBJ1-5	ASRGTGLYQPQH
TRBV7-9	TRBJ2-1	ASSYRDASVNEQF
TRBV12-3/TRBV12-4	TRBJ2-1	ASSSNRGTGVNEQF
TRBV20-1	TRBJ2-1	SASQLNEQF
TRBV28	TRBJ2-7	ATSTDTLVDEQY
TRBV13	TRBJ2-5	ASSVVNQETQY
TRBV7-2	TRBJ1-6	ASSLRTGGSSPLH